Below, 18 T cell receptor beta chains from the same sample are listed, as sequenced in a study of radiotherapy plus CTLA-4 blockade in lung cancer. The assay was immunoSEQ multiplex PCR, and TCRdb's table has in-frame clones only and misses some. The sample carries 100,000 or so clones, approximately 80% recorded once. The specimen comprised peripheral blood, sampled from a patient treated with radiotherapy plus ipilimumab. Every receptor here comes from a human donor with non-small cell lung cancer that progressed on radiotherapy plus ipilimumab.

For the CDR3, the DNA is TGTGCCTGGACTACGTTAGCCAAAAACATTCAGTACTTC. Translating it yields CAWTTLAKNIQYF. The rearrangement uses TRBV30 and TRBJ2-4; D uncertain. This CDR3 region has 13 residues. Trimming cost V 4 bases and J 0 bases, with 7 bases left between them. In germline, CDR1 is GTSNPN, CDR2 SVGIG (reference sequence).

The chain is built from TRBV30 and TRBJ1-1; D possibly corresponds to TRBD1 (5 bases). Germline assignment: CDR1 GTSNPN and CDR2 SVGIG (reference sequence). The CDR3 extends over 13 amino acids. V was pared by 1 base and J by 8 bases, with 14 bases between. The CDR3 loop is CAWSERGSVEAFF. The CDR3 DNA reads as TGTGCCTGGAGTGAACGGGGGAGCGTAGAAGCTTTCTTT.

The chain recombines TRBV2 with TRBJ2-2; D perhaps matches TRBD1 (6 bases). The CDR3 has 14 amino acids. The germline V and J ends were trimmed by 5 bases and 1 base, with 8 bases remaining between them. The germline V gene encodes CDR1 SNHLY and CDR2 FYNNEI. CDR3 in amino acids: CASSQGLNTGELFF. CDR3 DNA: TGTGCCAGCAGTCAGGGGTTGAACACCGGGGAGCTGTTTTTT.

The chain recombines TRBV9 with TRBJ2-7; 15 nucleotides agree with TRBD2. Germline CDR1 reads SGDLS; CDR2 reads YYNGEE. The length of the CDR3 is 15 residues. With V trimmed by 4 bases and J by 4 bases, 3 bases remained unmatched. In DNA form, the CDR3 reads TGTGCCAGCAGCCTAGGACTAGCGGGAGGGTACGAGCAGTACTTC. Amino acid sequence: CASSLGLAGGYEQYF.

This clone was seen only a few times. CDR3 loop: CASTLRGQGSSYNEQFF. CDR3 nucleotides: TGCGCCAGCACCCTAAGAGGGCAGGGGAGCTCCTACAATGAGCAGTTCTTC. The V and J genes are TRBV23-1 and TRBJ2-1; TRBD1 might be the D (6 bases). TRBV23-1 belongs to the ORF category, with a function that is uncertain. V was trimmed by 7 bases and J by 0 bases, leaving 19 bases between them. The CDR3 runs 17 residues.

The chain employs TRBV28 and TRBJ2-1; the match to TRBD2 covers 9 bases. V was clipped by 5 bases and J by 7 bases; unmatched bases: 9. The CDR3 is 15 residues long. Looked up from germline, CDR1 is MDHEN and CDR2 is SYDVKM. The CDR3 DNA follows: TGTGCCAGCAGTCTACTAGCGGGCCTTGGGAATGAGCAGTTCTTC. It yields the protein CASSLLAGLGNEQFF.

The chain links TRBV19 to TRBJ1-2; D is undetermined. The CDR3 spans 15 residues. V was pared by 3 bases and J by 1 base, with 12 bases between. The germline V gene has CDR1 LNHDA and CDR2 SQIVND (reference sequence). Here the CDR3 reads CASSISTSGNYGYTF. The CDR3 region has the DNA TGTGCCAGTAGTATCTCCACATCGGGTAACTATGGCTACACCTTC.

The chain recombines TRBV25-1 with TRBJ1-1; 8 positions match TRBD1. This CDR3 contains 16 residues. CDR1 is MGHDK, CDR2 SYGVNS, per germline. J was trimmed by 5 bases and V by 3 bases; bases with no gene match: 11. The CDR3 is CASSELGQGEWTEAFF. CDR3 nucleotide sequence: TGTGCCAGCAGTGAGCTAGGACAGGGTGAGTGGACTGAAGCTTTCTTT.

The chain carries TRBV28 and TRBJ2-7; D gene uncertain. The CDR3 consists of 13 residues. Germline CDR1 is MDHEN and CDR2 is SYDVKM. Trimming removed 6 bases at V and 2 bases at J, with 11 bases between. CDR3 DNA sequence: TGTGCCAGCAGACCACCCTGGGCCTACGAGCAGTACTTC. Protein: CASRPPWAYEQYF. Looking up the rest from reference TRBV28 and TRBJ2-7 gives the full variable domain: DVKVTQSSRYLVKRTGEKVFLECVQDMDHENMFWYRQDPGLGLRLIYFSYDVKMKEKGDIPEGYSVSREKKERFSLILESASTNQTSMYLCASRPPWAYEQYFGPGTRLTVT.

This chain joins TRBV7-9 and TRBJ1-5; TRBD1 might be the D (6 bases). CDR1 is SEHNR and CDR2 is FQNEAQ in the germline V gene (reference sequence). This CDR3 contains 16 residues. The V and J ends lost 2 bases and 4 bases respectively, with 15 bases between them. For the CDR3, the DNA is TGTGCCAGCAGCTTATCTCGGGGACAAGGGAATCAGCCCCAGCATTTT. Protein sequence: CASSLSRGQGNQPQHF.

This clone was observed once. This chain connects TRBV7-2 to TRBJ1-1; 9 bases line up with TRBD1. J gave up 6 bases and V 5 bases, and 10 bases lay outside the gene matches. This CDR3 region has 15 residues. Germline CDR1 reads SGHTA; CDR2 reads FQGNSA. Here the CDR3 reads CASSKYRGRGAEAFF. The CDR3 DNA is TGTGCCAGCAGCAAATACAGGGGGCGGGGCGCTGAAGCTTTCTTT.

This chain joins TRBV28 and TRBJ2-1, with 7 bases that match TRBD2. Trimming cost V 6 bases and J 0 bases; bases outside gene matches: 20. CDR3 length: 20 amino acids. Per germline, CDR1 MDHEN and CDR2 SYDVKM. CDR3 sequence reads: CASSPVDRLAALSSYNEQFF. The CDR3 DNA reads as TGTGCCAGCAGCCCAGTGGATCGGCTAGCGGCCCTGAGCTCCTACAATGAGCAGTTCTTC. Filled out from reference TRBV28 and TRBJ2-1, the complete variable domain reads DVKVTQSSRYLVKRTGEKVFLECVQDMDHENMFWYRQDPGLGLRLIYFSYDVKMKEKGDIPEGYSVSREKKERFSLILESASTNQTSMYLCASSPVDRLAALSSYNEQFFGPGTRLTVL.

The CDR3 loop is CASNSGYGYTF. In DNA form, the CDR3 reads TGTGCCAGCAACTCAGGGTACGGCTACACCTTC. This chain connects TRBV28 to TRBJ1-2; D may be TRBD1 (5 bases). The CDR3 sequence is 11 residues long. Trimming shortened V by 7 bases and J by 8 bases, and 11 bases separated the two germline ends. Germline values: CDR1 MDHEN, CDR2 SYDVKM.

The CDR3 sequence is CAAGRTSGRNEQFF. Written as DNA, the CDR3 is TGTGCAGCAGGACGAACTAGCGGGAGAAATGAGCAGTTCTTC. This rearrangement joins TRBV27 to TRBJ2-1; 11 bases agree with TRBD2. The CDR3 loop spans 14 amino acids. CDR1 is MNHEY and CDR2 is SMNVEV in the germline V gene (reference sequence).

The chain employs TRBV30 and TRBJ2-2; weak D call: TRBD2 (6 bases). Trimming cost V 3 bases and J 2 bases, with 22 bases left between them. Germline loops: CDR1 GTSNPN, CDR2 SVGIG (reference sequence). CDR3 length: 18 amino acids. The CDR3 here is CAWSRGTATTKNTGELFF. CDR3 sequence (DNA): TGTGCCTGGAGCCGTGGGACTGCCACAACCAAAAACACCGGGGAGCTGTTTTTT.

The rearrangement uses TRBV28 and TRBJ1-1; D may be TRBD1 (5 bases). The CDR3 loop spans 13 amino acids. V lost 2 bases to trimming and J lost 1 base, with 5 bases between them. Germline CDR1 reads MDHEN; CDR2 reads SYDVKM. This CDR3 is CASSLDRNTEAFF. Written as DNA, the CDR3 is TGTGCCAGCAGTTTAGACAGGAACACTGAAGCTTTCTTT.

The chain employs TRBV27 and TRBJ2-7; D possibly corresponds to TRBD2 (6 bases). This CDR3 comprises 16 residues. Germline V gene lookup returns CDR1 MNHEY and CDR2 SMNVEV (reference sequence). Trimming pared 4 bases from V and 3 bases from J, leaving 19 bases between. CDR3 nucleotides: TGTGCCAGCAGTTCCCAGGGACTCCAACCCATCTACGAGCAGTACGTC. Translation gives CASSSQGLQPIYEQYV.

The chain links TRBV18 to TRBJ2-5, with D tentatively TRBD2 (5 bases). Trimming took off 3 bases at V and 4 bases at J, with 9 bases between the two ends. Germline CDR1 and CDR2: KGHSH and LQKENI. This CDR3 spans 13 amino acids. The CDR3 bases are TGTGCCAGCTCACCGGGAGACGGAGAGACCCAGTACTTC. It specifies CASSPGDGETQYF.